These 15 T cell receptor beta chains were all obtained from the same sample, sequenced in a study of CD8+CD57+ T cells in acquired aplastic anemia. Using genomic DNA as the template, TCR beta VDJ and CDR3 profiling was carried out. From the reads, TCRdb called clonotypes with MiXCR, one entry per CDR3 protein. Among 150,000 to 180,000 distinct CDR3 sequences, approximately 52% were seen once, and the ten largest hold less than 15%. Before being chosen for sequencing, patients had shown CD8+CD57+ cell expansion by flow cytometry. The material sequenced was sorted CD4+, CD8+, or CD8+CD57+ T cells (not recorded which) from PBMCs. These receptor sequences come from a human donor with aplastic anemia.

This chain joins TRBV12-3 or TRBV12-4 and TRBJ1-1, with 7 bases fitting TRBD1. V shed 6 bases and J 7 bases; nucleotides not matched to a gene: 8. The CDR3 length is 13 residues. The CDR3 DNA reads TGTGCCAGCAGGGGGGGACAGAGGATTGAAGCTTTCTTT. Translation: CASRGGQRIEAFF.

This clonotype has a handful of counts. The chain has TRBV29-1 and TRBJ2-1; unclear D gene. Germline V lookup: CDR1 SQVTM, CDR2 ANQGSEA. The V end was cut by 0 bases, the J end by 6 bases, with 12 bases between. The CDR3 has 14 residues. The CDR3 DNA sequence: TGCAGCGTTGAAGATCGAGGAGTGAGCAATGAGCAGTTCTTC. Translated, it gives CSVEDRGVSNEQFF.

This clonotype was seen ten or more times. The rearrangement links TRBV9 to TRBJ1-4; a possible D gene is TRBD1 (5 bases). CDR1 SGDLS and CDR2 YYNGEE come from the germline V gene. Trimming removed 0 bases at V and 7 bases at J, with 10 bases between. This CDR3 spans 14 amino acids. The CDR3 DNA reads TGTGCCAGCAGCGTAGCAGGGCCTGGTGAAAAACTGTTTTTT. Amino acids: CASSVAGPGEKLFF.

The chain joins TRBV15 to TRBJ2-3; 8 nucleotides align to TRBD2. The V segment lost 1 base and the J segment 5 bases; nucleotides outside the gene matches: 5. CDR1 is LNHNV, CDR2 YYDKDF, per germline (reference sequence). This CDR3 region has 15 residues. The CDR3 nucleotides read TGTGCCACCAGCAGAGGCCCTAGCGGGCAAGATACGCAGTATTTT. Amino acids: CATSRGPSGQDTQYF.

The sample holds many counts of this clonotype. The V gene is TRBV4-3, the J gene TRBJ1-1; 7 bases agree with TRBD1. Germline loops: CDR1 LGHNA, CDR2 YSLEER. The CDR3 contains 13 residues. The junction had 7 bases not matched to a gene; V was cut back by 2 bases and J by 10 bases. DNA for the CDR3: TGCGCCAGCAGCCAATACCAGGGGGTAGGAGCTTTCTTT. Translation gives CASSQYQGVGAFF.

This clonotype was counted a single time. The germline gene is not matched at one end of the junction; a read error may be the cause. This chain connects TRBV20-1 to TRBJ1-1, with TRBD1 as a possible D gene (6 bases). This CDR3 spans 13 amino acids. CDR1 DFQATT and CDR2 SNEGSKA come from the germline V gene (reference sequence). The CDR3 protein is CSARGGFNTEAFF. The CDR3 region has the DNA TGCAGTGCAAGAGGGGGATTTAACACTGAAGCTTTCTTT.

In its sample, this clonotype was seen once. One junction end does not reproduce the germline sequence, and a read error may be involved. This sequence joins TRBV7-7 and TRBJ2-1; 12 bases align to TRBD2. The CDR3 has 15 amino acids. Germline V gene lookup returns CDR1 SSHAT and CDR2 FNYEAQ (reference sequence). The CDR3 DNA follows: TGTGCTAGCAGCATAGCTAGCGGGGGGGGCAATGAGCAGTTCTTC. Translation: CASSIASGGGNEQFF.

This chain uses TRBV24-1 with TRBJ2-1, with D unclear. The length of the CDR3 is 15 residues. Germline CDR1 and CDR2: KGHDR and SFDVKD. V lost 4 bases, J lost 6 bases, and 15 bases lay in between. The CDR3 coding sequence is TGTGCCACCAGTGACCCCCCCCGGACGGGCAATGAGCAGTTCTTC. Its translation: CATSDPPRTGNEQFF.

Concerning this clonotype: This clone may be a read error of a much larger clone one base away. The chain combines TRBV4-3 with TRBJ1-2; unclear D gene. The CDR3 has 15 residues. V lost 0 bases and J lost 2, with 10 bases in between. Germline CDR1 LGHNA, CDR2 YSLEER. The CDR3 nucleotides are TGCGCCAGCAGCCAAGATCGGGAGGCAAACTATGGCTACACCTTC. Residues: CASSQDREANYGYTF.

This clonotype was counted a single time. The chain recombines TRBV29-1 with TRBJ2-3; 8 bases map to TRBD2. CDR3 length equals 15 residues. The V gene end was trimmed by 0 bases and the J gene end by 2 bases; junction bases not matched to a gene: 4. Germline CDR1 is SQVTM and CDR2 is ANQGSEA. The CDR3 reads CSVEEELAVTDTQYF. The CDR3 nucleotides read TGCAGCGTTGAAGAAGAACTAGCGGTCACAGATACGCAGTATTTT.

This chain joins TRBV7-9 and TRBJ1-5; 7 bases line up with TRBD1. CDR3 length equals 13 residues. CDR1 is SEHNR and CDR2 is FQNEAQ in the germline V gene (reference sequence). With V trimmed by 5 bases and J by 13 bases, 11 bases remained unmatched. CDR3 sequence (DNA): TGTGCCAGCAGCCCCGGGACAGTCGCTCATCAGCATTTT. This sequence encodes CASSPGTVAHQHF.

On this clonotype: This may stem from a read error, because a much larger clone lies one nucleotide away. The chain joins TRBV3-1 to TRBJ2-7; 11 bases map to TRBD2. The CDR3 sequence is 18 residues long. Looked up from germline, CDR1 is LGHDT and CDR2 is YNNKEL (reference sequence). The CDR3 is CASNQGASGGSSSYEQYF. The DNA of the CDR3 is TGTGCCAGCAACCAAGGGGCTAGCGGGGGGTCCTCCTCCTACGAGCAGTACTTC.

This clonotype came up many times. This CDR3 is CASSLVPSNYGYTF. Written as DNA, the CDR3 is TGTGCCAGCAGCTTAGTTCCTTCCAACTATGGCTACACCTTC. The V gene is TRBV11-2, the J gene TRBJ1-2; D gene uncertain. Germline assignment: CDR1 SGHAT and CDR2 FQNNGV. The CDR3 loop spans 14 amino acids. Trimming left V 1 base short and J 2 bases short, with 8 bases between.

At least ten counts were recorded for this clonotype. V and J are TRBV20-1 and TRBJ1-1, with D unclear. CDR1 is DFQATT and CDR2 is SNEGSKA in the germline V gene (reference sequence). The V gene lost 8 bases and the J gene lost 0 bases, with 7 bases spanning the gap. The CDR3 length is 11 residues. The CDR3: CSPDLNTEAFF. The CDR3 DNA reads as TGCAGTCCGGATTTGAACACTGAAGCTTTCTTT.

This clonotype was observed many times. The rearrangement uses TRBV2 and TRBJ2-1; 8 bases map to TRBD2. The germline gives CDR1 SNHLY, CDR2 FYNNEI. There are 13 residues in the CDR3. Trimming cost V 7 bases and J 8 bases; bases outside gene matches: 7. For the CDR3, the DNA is TGTGCCAGCATGGCGGGGGGTGGGGATGAGCAGTTCTTC. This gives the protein CASMAGGGDEQFF.